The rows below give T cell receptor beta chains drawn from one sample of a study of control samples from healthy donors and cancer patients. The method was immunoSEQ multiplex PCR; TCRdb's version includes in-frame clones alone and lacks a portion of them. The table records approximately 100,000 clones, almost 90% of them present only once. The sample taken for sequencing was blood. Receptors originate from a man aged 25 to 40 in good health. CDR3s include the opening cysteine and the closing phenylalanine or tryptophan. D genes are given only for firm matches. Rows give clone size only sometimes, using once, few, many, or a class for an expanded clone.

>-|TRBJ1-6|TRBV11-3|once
CASSLGAGGGYNSPLHF
TGTGCCAGCAGCTTAGGGGCTGGCGGGGGTTATAATTCACCCCTCCACTTT
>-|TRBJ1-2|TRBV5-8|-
CASSLSRQGHGYTF
TGTGCCAGCAGCTTGTCTCGCCAGGGGCATGGCTACACCTTC
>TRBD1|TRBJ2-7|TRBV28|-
CASSAPGTGDYEQYF
TGTGCCAGCAGTGCCCCCGGGACAGGGGATTACGAGCAGTACTTC
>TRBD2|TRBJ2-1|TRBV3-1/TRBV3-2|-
CASSPGRGRYNEQFF
TGTGCCAGCAGCCCCGGGCGCGGGAGGTATAATGAGCAGTTCTTC
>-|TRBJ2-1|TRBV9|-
CASSGWIDNNEQFF
TGTGCCAGCAGCGGGTGGATCGACAACAATGAGCAGTTCTTC
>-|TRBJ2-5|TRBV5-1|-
CASSLGQQETQYF
TGCGCCAGCAGCTTGGGACAGCAAGAGACCCAGTACTTC
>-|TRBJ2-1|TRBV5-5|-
CASRGGPGEQFF
TGTGCCAGCAGGGGGGGCCCGGGTGAGCAGTTCTTC
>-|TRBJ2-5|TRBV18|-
CASSPSGQETQYF
TGTGCCAGCTCACCTTCCGGACAAGAGACCCAGTACTTC
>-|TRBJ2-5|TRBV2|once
CASSQETQYF
TGTGCCAGCAGCCAAGAGACCCAGTACTTC
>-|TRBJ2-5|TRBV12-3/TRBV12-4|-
CASKVGGRETQYF
TGTGCCAGCAAGGTGGGGGGACGGGAGACCCAGTACTTC
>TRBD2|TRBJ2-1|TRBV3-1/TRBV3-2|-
CASSLAGANEQFF
TGTGCCAGCAGCCTAGCGGGAGCGAATGAGCAGTTCTTC